This TCR beta chain was sequenced during a study of blood T cell repertoires in COVID-19. Original handling: Amplification from reference gene primers served as the basis for estimated nucleated cell counts. Profiling relied on immunoSEQ multiplex PCR, and the TCRdb table lists in-frame clones only, not all of them. The V and J calls and clone size were taken over from that table, and D and trimming were inferred from the DNA. The table lists 140,000 to 150,000 clones, roughly 88% of them singletons. The CDR3 loop spans 16 amino acids. Germline V gene lookup returns CDR1 MDHEN and CDR2 SYDVKM. The junction had 7 bases not matched to a gene; V was cut back by 6 bases and J by 4 bases.

The sequenced sample consisted of peripheral blood. The chain is built from TRBV28 and TRBJ2-3, with 13 bases identical to TRBD2. The TCR was taken from a man aged 60 to 75 with active or convalescent COVID-19. CDR3 protein: CASSRLAGGIADTQYF. The CDR3 DNA reads TGTGCCAGCAGCCGACTAGCGGGAGGTATAGCAGATACGCAGTATTTT.